This TCR beta chain emerged from a study of CD8+ T cells in alopecia areata. The CDR3 contains 12 residues. The germline V gene encodes CDR1 SQVTM and CDR2 ANQGSEA. V lost 5 bases to trimming and J lost 5 bases, with 12 bases between them. Findings and caveats of the study: Normal scalp had lower clonality than lesional scalp, with alopecia totalis/universalis lesions showing this most strongly. Scalp samples also yield sequences of resident alphabeta T cells from normal skin.

On this clone: Its antigen is unidentified.

Isolated RNA was reverse transcribed into cDNA used as the sequencing template. Repertoires were generated with immunoSEQ multiplex PCR, while TCRdb's copy carries only in-frame clones and drops some. The profile shows roughly 150,000 clones, roughly 60% of them singletons. The sequence derives from a human donor in good health. Material for sequencing was CD4+ T cells sorted from blood. The genes are TRBV29-1 and TRBJ2-5, with a possible D match to TRBD2 (5 bases). In nucleotides, the CDR3 is TGCAGCGTTCTTTTAGGGAGCGAGACCCAGTACTTC. This translates into CSVLLGSETQYF.